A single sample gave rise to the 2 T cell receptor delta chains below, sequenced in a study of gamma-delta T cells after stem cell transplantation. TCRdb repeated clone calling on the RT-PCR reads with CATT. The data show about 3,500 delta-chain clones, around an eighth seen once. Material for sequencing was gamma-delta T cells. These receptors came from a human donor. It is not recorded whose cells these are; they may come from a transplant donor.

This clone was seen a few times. The CDR3 DNA reads TGTGCTCTTGGGGAACTGGTTGGTCCCCTTACTGGGGGATACGGGCCACTCATCTTT. It yields the protein CALGELVGPLTGGYGPLIF. This rearrangement joins TRDV1 to TRDJ1; 13 bases line up with TRDD3. The length of the CDR3 is 19 residues. Trimming cost V 0 bases and J 10 bases; bases outside gene matches: 17. In germline, CDR1 is TSWWSYY, CDR2 QGS.

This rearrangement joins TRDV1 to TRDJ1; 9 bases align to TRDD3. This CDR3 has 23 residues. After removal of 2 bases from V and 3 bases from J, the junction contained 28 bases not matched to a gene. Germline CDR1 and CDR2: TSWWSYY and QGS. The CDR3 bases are TGTGCTCTTGGGGAAAAGGGGAGGCTTCCCCGTTTAAGGGGGATACTTACACCCGATAAACTCATCTTT. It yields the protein CALGEKGRLPRLRGILTPDKLIF.